The entry below gives a single TCR beta chain sequence along with its context. The antigen is not known. The germline V gene encodes CDR1 SGHAT and CDR2 FQNNGV. J gave up 4 bases and V 5 bases, and 18 bases lay outside the gene matches. The CDR3 spans 18 residues. This sample is part of a study of T cells after yellow fever vaccination. Study background: Those fractions that held only low numbers of cells were prepared using the SMART-Seq v4 Ultra Low Input RNA kit.

Whole-study results and caveats: Sorted repertoires could include abundant contaminating clonotypes from bulk cells. After the booster, about 95% of CD4 and roughly nine tenths of CD8 primary-response clones were re-detected.

Template switching with 5'RACE generated the TCR cDNA and added a universal primer site and UMIs. TCRdb re-called the 5' RACE reads with MiXCR, one entry per CDR3 protein. The sample contains under 600,000 distinct CDR3 sequences, 21% of which appear only once. This chain uses TRBV11-2 with TRBJ1-2, with TRBD1 identical over 8 bases. The receptor's source is a man younger than 35 who received the YFV17D yellow fever vaccine. The input for sequencing was PBMCs, taken roughly 23 days after the first yellow fever vaccination. The chain's CDR3 is CASSPRNPAGGLLYGYTF. The CDR3 DNA reads TGTGCCAGCAGCCCCCGTAACCCCGCAGGGGGCCTCCTCTATGGCTACACCTTC.